The 17 T cell receptor beta chains below all came from one sample that was sequenced in a study of T cell responses to AZD1222 COVID-19 vaccine. The protocol was immunoSEQ multiplex PCR, while the TCRdb copy is restricted to in-frame clones and leaves out a portion. The table records just over 150,000 clones, over 70% of them present only once. Source: peripheral blood, taken 28 days after the second AZD1222 dose. Receptors originate from an adult who received the AZD1222 COVID-19 vaccine.

The V and J genes are TRBV7-9 and TRBJ2-3, with 9 bases identical to TRBD2. Germline V CDR1 and CDR2: SEHNR, FQNEAQ (reference sequence). The CDR3 extends over 15 amino acids. V lost 8 bases, J lost 0 bases, and 6 bases stayed unmatched. The CDR3 is CASVLAGASTDTQYF. The CDR3 DNA is TGTGCCAGCGTCTTAGCGGGAGCTAGCACAGATACGCAGTATTTT.

The rearrangement joins TRBV19 to TRBJ1-1; D might be TRBD1 (5 bases). The CDR3 extends over 15 amino acids. Germline CDR1 LNHDA, CDR2 SQIVND (reference sequence). The V end lost 5 bases, the J end lost 1 base, and 14 bases lay between the germline ends. CDR3 sequence: CASSSSWTSNTEAFF. CDR3 bases: TGTGCCAGTAGTTCGTCGTGGACATCGAACACTGAAGCTTTCTTT.

This chain uses TRBV6-2 or TRBV6-3 with TRBJ2-2, with D uncertain. The CDR3 sequence is 14 residues long. Germline assignment: CDR1 MNHEY and CDR2 SVGEGT. The germline V and J ends were trimmed by 2 bases and 1 base, with 5 bases remaining between them. This chain's CDR3 is CASSYGGNTGELFF. The CDR3 coding sequence is TGTGCCAGCAGTTACGGCGGGAACACCGGGGAGCTGTTTTTT.

The chain couples TRBV7-9 to TRBJ1-2; no clear D gene. The CDR3 runs 12 residues. V was cut by 5 bases and J by 8 bases, with 12 bases left in between. Germline CDR1 is SEHNR and CDR2 is FQNEAQ (reference sequence). This chain's CDR3 is CASSPDLYGYTF. The CDR3 DNA reads TGTGCCAGCAGCCCAGATCTCTACGGCTACACCTTC.

This sequence joins TRBV4-3 and TRBJ2-3; D is ambiguous. The CDR3 covers 17 residues. Germline lookup yields CDR1 LGHNA and CDR2 YSLEER. The germline V and J ends were trimmed by 1 base and 0 bases, with 14 bases remaining between them. CDR3 nucleotides: TGCGCCAGCAGCCAAGGTGGAAGGCCATACAGCACAGATACGCAGTATTTT. As protein: CASSQGGRPYSTDTQYF.

The V call is TRBV6-2 or TRBV6-3, the J call TRBJ1-1, with D possibly TRBD1 on 5 matching bases. The CDR3 spans 12 residues. Germline V gene sequence: CDR1 MNHEY, CDR2 SVGEGT. V was clipped by 5 bases and J by 4 bases, with 8 bases between them. The CDR3 loop is CASSRQSTEAFF. CDR3 in DNA: TGTGCCAGCAGTCGACAGAGCACTGAAGCTTTCTTT.

V gene TRBV9 combines with J gene TRBJ2-1; TRBD1 agrees at 10 bases. The V segment lost 4 bases and the J segment 9 bases; nucleotides outside the gene matches: 13. This CDR3 is 16 amino acids long. The germline V gene encodes CDR1 SGDLS and CDR2 YYNGEE. The CDR3 loop reads CASSQNRGQGPSEQFF. The CDR3 coding sequence is TGTGCCAGCAGCCAGAACAGGGGACAGGGGCCATCTGAGCAGTTCTTC.

CDR3 nucleotide sequence: TGTGCCAGCAGTTTTTTCCGGGTTGGCGATGAAAAACTGTTTTTT. Residues: CASSFFRVGDEKLFF. The V and J genes are TRBV28 and TRBJ1-4; the D is unclear. V shed 3 bases and J shed 6 bases, with 14 bases lying between them. This CDR3 contains 15 residues. Germline CDR1 and CDR2: MDHEN and SYDVKM.

The CDR3 DNA reads as TGTGCCAGCAGCTTGGGGCGGTTGGTGAACACTGAAGCTTTCTTT. Amino acid sequence: CASSLGRLVNTEAFF. This chain links TRBV5-4 with TRBJ1-1; unclear D gene. This CDR3 region has 15 residues. Trimming shortened V by 0 bases and J by 0 bases, and 9 bases separated the two germline ends. CDR1 is SGHNT, CDR2 YYREEE, per germline (reference sequence).

The rearrangement uses TRBV6-2 or TRBV6-3 and TRBJ2-7, with 8 bases matching TRBD1. Germline-derived CDR1 and CDR2 are MNHEY and SVGEGT. J lost 3 bases, V lost 6 bases, and 7 bases had no gene match. The CDR3 has 14 residues. CDR3 bases: TGTGCCAGCAGCTTTGGGACAGGCCTCTACGAGCAGTACTTC. Protein sequence: CASSFGTGLYEQYF.

The chain carries TRBV15 and TRBJ2-7, with a tentative D call TRBD2 (6 bases). V lost 9 bases, J lost 4 bases, and 13 bases lay in between. The CDR3 runs 12 residues. Germline CDR1 and CDR2: LNHNV and YYDKDF (reference sequence). CDR3 bases: TGTGCCACAGGTAGCGGAACTTACGAGCAGTACTTC. This codes for CATGSGTYEQYF.

V is TRBV6-2 or TRBV6-3 and J is TRBJ2-7; TRBD1 matches 10 bases. CDR3 length: 13 amino acids. Germline-derived CDR1 and CDR2 are MNHEY and SVGEGT. Trimming removed 4 bases from V and 6 bases from J; junction bases left unmatched: 3. The CDR3 coding sequence is TGTGCCAGCAGTTTGGACAGGGGGGCCGAGCAGTACTTC. This sequence encodes CASSLDRGAEQYF.

The chain joins TRBV28 to TRBJ2-7; no definite D call. Germline V CDR1 and CDR2: MDHEN, SYDVKM. CDR3 size: 13 residues. Trimming pared 5 bases from V and 4 bases from J, leaving 12 bases between. CDR3 DNA sequence: TGTGCCAGCAGTCCATATCCCGTTTACGAGCAGTACTTC. Amino acid sequence: CASSPYPVYEQYF. Combining the CDR3 with reference TRBV28 and TRBJ2-7 gives the whole variable domain DVKVTQSSRYLVKRTGEKVFLECVQDMDHENMFWYRQDPGLGLRLIYFSYDVKMKEKGDIPEGYSVSREKKERFSLILESASTNQTSMYLCASSPYPVYEQYFGPGTRLTVT.

V usage is TRBV19 and J usage is TRBJ1-4; D is perhaps TRBD1 (5 bases). CDR1 and CDR2 (germline): LNHDA, SQIVND (reference sequence). The CDR3 loop spans 13 amino acids. V shed 3 bases and J shed 8 bases, with 10 bases lying between them. In DNA form, the CDR3 reads TGTGCCAGTAGTATGCGCTGGGGGGAAAAACTGTTTTTT. It yields the protein CASSMRWGEKLFF.

The V gene is TRBV19, the J gene TRBJ1-1; D remains unclear. V was cut by 7 bases and J by 0 bases, with 9 bases left in between. From germline, CDR1 is LNHDA and CDR2 SQIVND (reference sequence). The CDR3 sequence is 13 residues long. The CDR3 nucleotides are TGTGCCAGTATTTCCCCAGTGAACACTGAAGCTTTCTTT. Translation: CASISPVNTEAFF. Using reference TRBV19 and TRBJ1-1 for the parts outside the CDR3, the full variable domain is DGGITQSPKYLFRKEGQNVTLSCEQNLNHDAMYWYRQDPGQGLRLIYYSQIVNDFQKGDIAEGYSVSREKKESFPLTVTSAQKNPTAFYLCASISPVNTEAFFGQGTRLTVV.

Only a few counts were recorded for this clone. This sample includes further DNA sequences coding for the same CDR3. This chain joins TRBV7-3 and TRBJ2-2; TRBD2 matches at 10 bases. Germline values: CDR1 SGHTA, CDR2 FQGTGA. This CDR3 contains 16 residues. The V segment lost 8 bases and the J segment 5 bases; nucleotides outside the gene matches: 11. The CDR3 sequence is CASSGGLAGVTGELFF. The CDR3 nucleotides are TGTGCCAGCTCAGGGGGGCTAGCGGGAGTTACCGGGGAGCTGTTTTTT.

This chain links TRBV3-1 (or the pseudogene TRBV3-2) with TRBJ2-2; 9 bases align to TRBD1. Germline CDR1 reads LGHDT; CDR2 reads YNNKEL (reference sequence). Trimming removed 4 bases from V and 5 bases from J; junction bases left unmatched: 8. This CDR3 region has 16 residues. CDR3 sequence: CASSPPGQGQTGELFF. CDR3 in DNA: TGTGCCAGCAGCCCCCCGGGACAGGGACAAACCGGGGAGCTGTTTTTT.